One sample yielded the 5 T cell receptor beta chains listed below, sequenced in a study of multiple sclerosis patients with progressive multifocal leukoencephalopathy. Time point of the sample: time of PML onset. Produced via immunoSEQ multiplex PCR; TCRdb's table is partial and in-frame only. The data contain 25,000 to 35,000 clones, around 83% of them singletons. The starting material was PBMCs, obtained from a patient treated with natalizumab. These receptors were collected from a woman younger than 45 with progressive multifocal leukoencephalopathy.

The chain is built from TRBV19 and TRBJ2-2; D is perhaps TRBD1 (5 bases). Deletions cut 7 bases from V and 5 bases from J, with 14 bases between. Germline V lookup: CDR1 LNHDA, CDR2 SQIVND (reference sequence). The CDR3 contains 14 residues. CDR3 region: CASIETPGTGELFF. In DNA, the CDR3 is TGTGCCAGTATTGAGACACCAGGGACCGGGGAGCTGTTTTTT.

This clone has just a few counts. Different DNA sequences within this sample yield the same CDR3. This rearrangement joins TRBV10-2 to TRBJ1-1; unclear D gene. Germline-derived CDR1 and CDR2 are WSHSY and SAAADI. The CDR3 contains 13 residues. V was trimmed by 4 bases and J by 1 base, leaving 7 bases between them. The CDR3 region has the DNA TGCGCCAGCAGTGGGTCATCGAACACTGAAGCTTTCTTT. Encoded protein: CASSGSSNTEAFF.

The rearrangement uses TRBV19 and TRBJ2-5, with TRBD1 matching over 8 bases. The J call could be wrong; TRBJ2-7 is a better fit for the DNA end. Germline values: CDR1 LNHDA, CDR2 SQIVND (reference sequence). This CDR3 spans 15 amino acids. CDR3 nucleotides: TGTGCCAGTAGTATACGGACAGGGACCTGGATCGAGCAGTACTTC. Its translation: CASSIRTGTWIEQYF.

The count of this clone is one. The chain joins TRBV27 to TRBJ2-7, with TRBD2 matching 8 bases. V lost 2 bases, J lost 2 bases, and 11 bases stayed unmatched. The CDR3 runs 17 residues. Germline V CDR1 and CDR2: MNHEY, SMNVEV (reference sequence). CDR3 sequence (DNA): TGTGCCAGCAGTTTAAGGCTAGCGGGCCTGCGGACCTACGAGCAGTACTTC. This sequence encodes CASSLRLAGLRTYEQYF.

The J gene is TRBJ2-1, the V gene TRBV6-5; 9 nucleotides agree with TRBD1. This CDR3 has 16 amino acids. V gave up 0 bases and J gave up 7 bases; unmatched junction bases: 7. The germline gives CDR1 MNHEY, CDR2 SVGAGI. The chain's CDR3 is CASSYSWTGVTNEQFF. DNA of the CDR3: TGTGCCAGCAGTTACTCGTGGACAGGGGTGACGAATGAGCAGTTCTTC.